These 30 T cell receptor beta chains share one sample of origin, sequenced in a study of blood T cell repertoires in COVID-19. Sequenced by immunoSEQ multiplex PCR; TCRdb stores in-frame clones only, minus some. The sample contains 120,000 to 150,000 clones, roughly four fifths of which appear only once. The sequenced sample consisted of peripheral blood. These receptor sequences come from a human donor in a cohort sampled during active COVID-19.

CDR3 protein: CASRPVTGDNTEAFF. In DNA, the CDR3 is TGCGCCAGCAGACCCGTGACAGGAGATAACACTGAAGCTTTCTTT. The chain employs TRBV5-1 and TRBJ1-1; a weak D match, TRBD1 (6 bases). V lost 5 bases and J 2 bases, leaving 16 bases between the germline ends. This CDR3 has 15 amino acids. The germline gives CDR1 SGHRS, CDR2 YFSETQ.

This chain uses TRBV6-5 with TRBJ2-1; TRBD2 matches 13 bases. This CDR3 is 14 amino acids long. Germline CDR1 and CDR2: MNHEY and SVGAGI. With 8 bases clipped from V and 7 bases from J, the junction kept 5 bases outside the gene matches. The CDR3 region has the DNA TGTGCCAGCTCCACGGGACTAGCGGGGAATGAGCAGTTCTTC. This encodes CASSTGLAGNEQFF.

The gene calls are TRBV10-2 and TRBJ2-5; tentatively, D is TRBD2 (5 bases). The CDR3 is 13 residues long. Germline CDR1 reads WSHSY; CDR2 reads SAAADI. Trimming removed 4 bases at V and 2 bases at J, with 8 bases between. This chain's CDR3 is CASSVLAQETQYF. The CDR3 region has the DNA TGCGCCAGCAGTGTTCTAGCACAAGAGACCCAGTACTTC.

The chain recombines TRBV27 with TRBJ1-5, with TRBD1 matching 7 bases. CDR1 is MNHEY and CDR2 is SMNVEV in the germline V gene (reference sequence). This CDR3 has 15 amino acids. V shed 4 bases and J 1 base; nucleotides not matched to a gene: 4. The CDR3 coding sequence is TGTGCCAGCAGTTCACCGGGACAGAGCAATCAGCCCCAGCATTTT. Translation gives CASSSPGQSNQPQHF.

The V and J genes are TRBV3-1 (or the pseudogene TRBV3-2) and TRBJ2-7; D is ambiguous. Trimming removed 1 base at V and 2 bases at J, with 12 bases between. Germline CDR1 and CDR2: LGHDT and YNNKEL (reference sequence). CDR3 size: 15 residues. The CDR3 region has the DNA TGTGCCAGCAGCCAAGGTGTCACTCAAACCTACGAGCAGTACTTC. This translates into CASSQGVTQTYEQYF.

The chain recombines TRBV19 with TRBJ2-7; tentative D call: TRBD1 (6 bases). The CDR3 totals 15 residues. The germline gives CDR1 LNHDA, CDR2 SQIVND (reference sequence). V lost 3 bases and J lost 3, with 15 bases in between. CDR3 DNA: TGTGCCAGTAGTATTAAGGCAGGGGAGAACTACGAGCAGTACTTC. Its translation: CASSIKAGENYEQYF.

The V and J genes are TRBV18 and TRBJ2-2; no reliable D call. There are 15 residues in the CDR3. The ends were cut back, 4 bases at V and 2 bases at J, with 11 bases in the middle. Germline assignment: CDR1 KGHSH and CDR2 LQKENI. The CDR3 DNA sequence: TGTGCCAGCTCACTGGCGACTTCAAACACCGGGGAGCTGTTTTTT. Residues: CASSLATSNTGELFF.

The V and J genes are TRBV6-6 and TRBJ2-5; D is possibly TRBD2 (7 bases). Germline V CDR1 and CDR2: MNHNY, SVGAGI (reference sequence). This CDR3 is built from 16 residues. V lost 8 bases to trimming and J lost 9 bases, with 28 bases between them. The CDR3 DNA follows: TGTGCCAGCCACCCCGGGGGGCCTAGCGGTCTTCGGGCCCAGTACTTC. Amino acids: CASHPGGPSGLRAQYF.

The CDR3 coding sequence is TGTGCCAGCAGCCAACTAGACAGGGGCCAAGAGACCCAGTACTTC. It specifies CASSQLDRGQETQYF. V gene TRBV3-1 (or the pseudogene TRBV3-2) combines with J gene TRBJ2-5; 8 positions match TRBD1. CDR3 length: 15 residues. Germline loops: CDR1 LGHDT, CDR2 YNNKEL (reference sequence). Trimming took 2 bases from V and 1 from J; bases not matched to a gene: 3.

V gene TRBV7-2 combines with J gene TRBJ2-5; D perhaps matches TRBD2 (6 bases). The CDR3 length is 14 residues. Trimming took off 3 bases at V and 0 bases at J, with 8 bases between the two ends. Germline V CDR1 and CDR2: SGHTA, FQGNSA. CDR3 sequence reads: CASSLGLYQETQYF. The CDR3 region has the DNA TGTGCCAGCAGCTTGGGACTTTACCAAGAGACCCAGTACTTC.

The chain joins TRBV5-1 to TRBJ2-3; D is possibly TRBD2 (6 bases). With 4 bases removed from V and 2 bases from J, the gap between germline ends came to 11 bases. The CDR3 has 14 amino acids. In germline, CDR1 is SGHRS, CDR2 YFSETQ. DNA for the CDR3: TGCGCCAGCAGCAGGAGGGCCCTCACAGATACGCAGTATTTT. This gives the protein CASSRRALTDTQYF.

V and J are TRBV7-3 and TRBJ2-7; 7 bases fit TRBD1. CDR1 is SGHTA and CDR2 is FQGTGA in the germline V gene. With 1 base clipped from V and 3 bases from J, the junction kept 3 bases outside the gene matches. The CDR3 has 14 residues. The CDR3, as DNA: TGTGCCAGCAGCTTAAACGCAGGGGGCTACGAGCAGTACTTC. Translation: CASSLNAGGYEQYF.

The V call is TRBV6-2 or TRBV6-3, the J call TRBJ1-2; TRBD1 aligns across 7 bases. Looked up from germline, CDR1 is MNHEY and CDR2 is SVGEGT. V shed 6 bases, J shed 4 bases, and the junction held 8 bases outside the gene matches. CDR3 size: 14 residues. The CDR3 DNA reads as TGTGCCAGCAGCTCCGGGACAGAGTTCTATGGCTACACCTTC. Translating gives CASSSGTEFYGYTF.

The gene calls are TRBV27 and TRBJ1-2; possible D gene TRBD1, 5 bases. The CDR3 totals 17 residues. The germline CDR1 and CDR2 sequences are MNHEY and SMNVEV (reference sequence). V lost 0 bases, J lost 4 bases, and 18 bases lay in between. The CDR3 sequence is CASSLSIPDSALYGYTF. The CDR3, as DNA: TGTGCCAGCAGTTTATCAATCCCCGACAGTGCCCTCTATGGCTACACCTTC.

This rearrangement joins TRBV6-5 to TRBJ2-5; perhaps TRBD1 as D (5 bases). CDR1 is MNHEY and CDR2 is SVGAGI in the germline V gene. This CDR3 contains 14 residues. V dropped 5 bases and J dropped 1 base, with 11 bases sitting between them. The CDR3 sequence: CASSLTVSQETQYF. The DNA of the CDR3 is TGTGCCAGCAGTCTGACAGTAAGCCAAGAGACCCAGTACTTC.

The chain has TRBV6-5 and TRBJ2-5; 7 bases map to TRBD2. The CDR3 spans 14 residues. Germline CDR1 is MNHEY and CDR2 is SVGAGI. The J segment lost 3 bases and the V segment lost 0 bases, leaving 1 base of the junction unmatched. The CDR3 region is CASSYSAGEETQYF. In DNA, the CDR3 is TGTGCCAGCAGTTACTCGGCGGGAGAAGAGACCCAGTACTTC.

This clone was detected many times. The chain links TRBV19 to TRBJ1-4; tentative D call: TRBD1 (6 bases). Germline V gene sequence: CDR1 LNHDA, CDR2 SQIVND (reference sequence). The CDR3 runs to 13 residues. Trimming cost V 6 bases and J 7 bases, with 12 bases left between them. CDR3 loop: CASRSRQAEKLFF. The CDR3 region has the DNA TGTGCCAGTAGATCAAGACAGGCTGAAAAACTGTTTTTT.

The genes are TRBV21-1 and TRBJ2-2; TRBD1 is taken as the D call from the table, unchecked against the DNA. TRBV21-1 is a recognized pseudogene. The CDR3 loop spans 14 amino acids. DNA for the CDR3: TGTGCCAGCCGAAAACGGGACACCACCGGGGAGCTGTTTTTT. This encodes CASRKRDTTGELFF.

The V call is TRBV11-3, the J call TRBJ1-4; tentatively, D is TRBD1 (6 bases). Deletions cut 1 base from V and 4 bases from J, with 10 bases between. The CDR3 spans 15 residues. CDR1 and CDR2 (germline): SGHNT, YENEEA. This CDR3 is CASSLGRGFNEKLFF. In DNA form, the CDR3 reads TGTGCCAGCAGCTTAGGAAGGGGGTTTAATGAAAAACTGTTTTTT.

The V and J genes are TRBV30 and TRBJ1-6, with 8 bases fitting TRBD1. Germline loops: CDR1 GTSNPN, CDR2 SVGIG (reference sequence). This CDR3 is built from 13 residues. J was trimmed by 10 bases and V by 4 bases; bases with no gene match: 6. The CDR3: CAWTADRESPLHF. As DNA, the CDR3 is TGTGCCTGGACCGCGGACAGGGAATCACCCCTCCACTTT.

This rearrangement joins TRBV28 to TRBJ1-2; 7 bases match TRBD1. J lost 7 bases, V lost 5 bases, and 13 bases had no gene match. Per germline, CDR1 MDHEN and CDR2 SYDVKM. The CDR3 spans 15 residues. This chain's CDR3 is CASSTTPTGAGGYTF. As DNA, the CDR3 is TGTGCCAGCAGTACCACCCCCACAGGGGCGGGTGGCTACACCTTC.

This clone was seen more than once but under ten times. V usage is TRBV19 and J usage is TRBJ2-2; no firm D call. The CDR3 totals 12 residues. Trimming left V 2 bases short and J 5 bases short, with 3 bases between. CDR1 LNHDA and CDR2 SQIVND come from the germline V gene (reference sequence). The CDR3 sequence is CASSISTGELFF. The CDR3 DNA follows: TGTGCCAGTAGTATATCGACCGGGGAGCTGTTTTTT.

This chain joins TRBV29-1 and TRBJ2-3; 7 nucleotides match TRBD1. The CDR3 extends over 15 amino acids. J lost 0 bases, V lost 1 base, and 4 bases had no gene match. Per germline, CDR1 SQVTM and CDR2 ANQGSEA. The CDR3 nucleotides read TGCAGCGTTGAAGGGGGACAGTCTAGCACAGATACGCAGTATTTT. Encoded protein: CSVEGGQSSTDTQYF.

This clone was found once. The rearrangement joins TRBV6-5 to TRBJ2-7; 9 bases are a match to TRBD2. The CDR3 runs 14 residues. The trim removed 7 bases at V and 6 bases at J, leaving 10 bases unmatched. In germline, CDR1 is MNHEY, CDR2 SVGAGI. The CDR3 DNA follows: TGTGCCAGCACCACTCCGGGACTAGCAAGCGAGCAGTACTTC. Encoded protein: CASTTPGLASEQYF.

The CDR3 region has the DNA TGTGCCAGCAGTTACCTCGGGGGGGGGAACACTGAAGCTTTCTTT. It translates to CASSYLGGGNTEAFF. The rearrangement joins TRBV27 to TRBJ1-1; perhaps TRBD1 as D (5 bases). V was pared by 4 bases and J by 1 base, with 13 bases between. This CDR3 has 15 residues. Germline lookup yields CDR1 MNHEY and CDR2 SMNVEV (reference sequence).

This clone came up once. The genes are TRBV19 and TRBJ1-3; 10 bases align to TRBD1. CDR1 LNHDA and CDR2 SQIVND come from the germline V gene (reference sequence). This CDR3 is built from 15 residues. Trimming cost V 4 bases and J 1 base; bases outside gene matches: 1. The CDR3 spells CASSTGQGSGNTIYF. CDR3 in DNA: TGTGCCAGTAGTACGGGACAGGGGTCTGGAAACACCATATATTTT.

This sequence joins TRBV11-3 and TRBJ1-2; 7 bases line up with TRBD1. This CDR3 has 15 residues. V lost 1 base, J lost 7 bases, and 9 bases stayed unmatched. The germline gives CDR1 SGHNT, CDR2 YENEEA. CDR3 DNA: TGTGCCAGCAGCTTAGTTAATACAGGGGTTGCTGGCTACACCTTC. It encodes CASSLVNTGVAGYTF. The complete variable domain, with remaining parts taken from reference TRBV11-3 and TRBJ1-2, reads EAGVVQSPRYKIIEKKQPVAFWCNPISGHNTLYWYLQNLGQGPELLIRYENEEAVDDSQLPKDRFSAERLKGVDSTLKIQPAELGDSAVYLCASSLVNTGVAGYTFGSGTRLTVV.

This chain joins TRBV28 and TRBJ2-6, with 7 positions matching TRBD2. CDR1 and CDR2 from the germline V gene are MDHEN and SYDVKM. This CDR3 has 17 residues. The ends lost 6 bases at V and 0 bases at J; junction bases unmatched: 8. The CDR3 loop is CASSRGDRSSGANVLTF. Written as DNA, the CDR3 is TGTGCCAGCAGCCGGGGGGATCGAAGCTCTGGGGCCAACGTCCTGACTTTC.

The chain couples TRBV29-1 to TRBJ2-7, with D possibly being TRBD1 (7 bases). CDR1 and CDR2 from the germline V gene are SQVTM and ANQGSEA. CDR3 length equals 16 residues. Deletions cut 5 bases from V and 0 bases from J, with 20 bases between. CDR3: CSVQPQGGPFSYEQYF. The CDR3 coding sequence is TGCAGCGTTCAACCCCAGGGGGGCCCGTTCTCCTACGAGCAGTACTTC.

The rearrangement uses TRBV7-2 and TRBJ2-5; TRBD2 matches at 8 bases. The V and J ends lost 0 bases and 5 bases, in that order; junction bases with no gene match: 2. The V gene's germline CDR1 is SGHTA and CDR2 FQGNSA. This CDR3 comprises 14 residues. The chain's CDR3 is CASSLARLAETQYF. The CDR3 DNA follows: TGTGCCAGCAGCTTAGCTAGACTAGCGGAGACCCAGTACTTC.